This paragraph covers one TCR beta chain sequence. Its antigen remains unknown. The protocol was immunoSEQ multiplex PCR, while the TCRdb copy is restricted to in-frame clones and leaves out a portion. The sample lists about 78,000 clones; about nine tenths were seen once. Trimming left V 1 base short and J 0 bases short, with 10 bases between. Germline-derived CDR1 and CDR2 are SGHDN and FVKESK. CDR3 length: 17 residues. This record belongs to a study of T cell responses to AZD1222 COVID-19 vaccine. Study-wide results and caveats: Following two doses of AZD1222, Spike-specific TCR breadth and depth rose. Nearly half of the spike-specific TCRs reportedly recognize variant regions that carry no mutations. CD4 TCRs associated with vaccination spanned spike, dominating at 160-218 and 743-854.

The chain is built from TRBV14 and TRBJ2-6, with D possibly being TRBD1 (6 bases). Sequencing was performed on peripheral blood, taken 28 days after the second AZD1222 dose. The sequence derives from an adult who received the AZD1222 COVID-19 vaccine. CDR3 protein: CASSQVGQFSGANVLTF. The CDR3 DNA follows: TGTGCCAGCAGCCAAGTCGGACAGTTCTCTGGGGCCAACGTCCTGACTTTC.